Detailed here is one T cell receptor beta chain. This CDR3 comprises 15 residues. With 5 bases clipped from V and 9 bases from J, the junction kept 10 bases outside the gene matches. CDR1 and CDR2 from the germline V gene are LNHDA and SQIVND (reference sequence). The data belong to a study of blood T cell repertoires in COVID-19. Ages ranged from roughly 18 to 100 years, with residence in approximately 23 US areas. Clinical history reported by participants formed the basis on which cohorts were assigned. In the original workflow: Quantification of nucleated cells was approximated via reference gene primer amplification. Clones were sequenced by immunoSEQ multiplex PCR, and TCRdb holds only the in-frame ones, with some missing. V and J calls and clone size follow that table, whereas D and trimming were derived from the DNA. Here the sample spans about 360,000 clones, approximately 89% being singletons.

The source material was PBMCs or T cells enriched from blood (not recorded which). This clonotype was sampled from a man aged 25 to 45 who had recovered from COVID-19. The chain links TRBV19 to TRBJ1-6; 7 positions agree with TRBD1. The CDR3 protein is CASSSTTGPGSPLHF. As DNA, the CDR3 is TGTGCCAGTAGTTCAACGACAGGGCCAGGTTCACCCCTCCACTTT. Using reference TRBV19 and TRBJ1-6 for the parts outside the CDR3, the full variable domain is DGGITQSPKYLFRKEGQNVTLSCEQNLNHDAMYWYRQDPGQGLRLIYYSQIVNDFQKGDIAEGYSVSREKKESFPLTVTSAQKNPTAFYLCASSSTTGPGSPLHFGNGTRLTVT.